The 13 T cell receptor beta chains below were found in one sample sequenced in a study of blood T cell repertoires in COVID-19. TCRdb's copy holds only in-frame clones and misses some; the assay was immunoSEQ multiplex PCR. The sample records some 200,000 clones, 85% to 90% being singletons. Source material: peripheral blood. These TCRs come from a young man with active or convalescent COVID-19.

J is TRBJ1-2 and V is TRBV9; TRBD1 is a possible D gene (6 bases). CDR1 SGDLS and CDR2 YYNGEE come from the germline V gene. CDR3 size: 12 residues. V dropped 4 bases and J dropped 7 bases, with 11 bases sitting between them. In DNA, the CDR3 is TGTGCCAGCAGCCCGGGGGGGGCTGGCTACACCTTC. This codes for CASSPGGAGYTF.

This clone has only one observation. The rearrangement links TRBV7-2 to TRBJ2-2; 7 bases map to TRBD1. Germline CDR1 and CDR2: SGHTA and FQGNSA. CDR3 length equals 15 residues. With V trimmed by 8 bases and J by 2 bases, 8 bases remained unmatched. The CDR3 coding sequence is TGTGCCAGCCCGGCCGGGACAGTAAACACCGGGGAGCTGTTTTTT. Amino acids: CASPAGTVNTGELFF.

The chain links TRBV7-2 to TRBJ2-1; 11 bases map to TRBD2. This CDR3 has 15 residues. CDR1 and CDR2 from the germline V gene are SGHTA and FQGNSA. Unmatched junction bases numbered 3, after V lost 5 bases and J lost 3 bases. The CDR3 sequence: CASSGGLAVYNEQFF. In DNA, the CDR3 is TGTGCCAGCAGCGGGGGACTAGCGGTCTACAATGAGCAGTTCTTC. The full variable domain, its missing parts supplied by reference TRBV7-2 and TRBJ2-1, is GAGVSQSPSNKVTEKGKDVELRCDPISGHTALYWYRQSLGQGLEFLIYFQGNSAPDKSGLPSDRFSAERTGGSVSTLTIQRTQQEDSAVYLCASSGGLAVYNEQFFGPGTRLTVL.

The CDR3 DNA sequence: TGTGCCATCAGTGTGGGCAGGGGGTCCCGAGATACGCAGTATTTT. Protein: CAISVGRGSRDTQYF. The genes are TRBV10-3 and TRBJ2-3, with 7 nucleotides matching TRBD1. Germline loops: CDR1 ENHRY, CDR2 SYGVKD. V lost 4 bases to trimming and J lost 5 bases; unmatched junction nucleotides: 9. CDR3 length: 15 amino acids.

The chain combines TRBV24-1 with TRBJ2-3, with a tentative D call TRBD1 (5 bases). Trimming took 2 bases from V and 5 from J, leaving 7 bases between them. CDR1 is KGHDR, CDR2 SFDVKD, per germline. The CDR3 is made up of 13 amino acids. The CDR3 nucleotides read TGTGCCACCAGTGATTGGGGCGGAGATACGCAGTATTTT. Its translation: CATSDWGGDTQYF.

This rearrangement joins TRBV19 to TRBJ2-1, with 8 bases aligning to TRBD2. The length of the CDR3 is 14 residues. From germline, CDR1 is LNHDA and CDR2 SQIVND (reference sequence). Trimming removed 7 bases from V and 10 bases from J; junction bases left unmatched: 12. The CDR3 DNA reads as TGTGCCAGTACTATCACAGGGACTAGAAGCGAGCAGTTCTTC. It translates to CASTITGTRSEQFF.

The rearrangement joins TRBV5-3 to TRBJ2-4; 9 bases are shared with TRBD1. TRBV5-3 is annotated as an ORF whose role is uncertain. The CDR3 contains 17 residues. The V gene end was trimmed by 5 bases and the J gene end by 5 bases; junction bases not matched to a gene: 14. The DNA of the CDR3 is TGTGCCAGAAGATACAGGGGGCGAAGAAGTAAGCAAAACATTCAGTACTTC. The encoded protein is CARRYRGRRSKQNIQYF.

The DNA for the CDR3 is TGTGCCAGCAGGCCGACAGCTGGAAACACCATATATTTT. Its protein product is CASRPTAGNTIYF. The V and J genes are TRBV9 and TRBJ1-3; the D gene is possibly TRBD1 (5 bases). Germline CDR1 and CDR2: SGDLS and YYNGEE. V lost 5 bases and J lost 2, with 8 bases in between. This CDR3 region has 13 residues. The full variable domain, its missing parts supplied by reference TRBV9 and TRBJ1-3, is DSGVTQTPKHLITATGQRVTLRCSPRSGDLSVYWYQQSLDQGLQFLIQYYNGEERAKGNILERFSAQQFPDLHSELNLSSLELGDSALYFCASRPTAGNTIYFGEGSWLTVV.

This rearrangement joins TRBV6-5 to TRBJ1-1, with 8 bases that match TRBD1. The CDR3 has 12 amino acids. V trimming: 7 bases; J trimming: 3 bases; junction bases outside the gene matches: 1. The germline V gene has CDR1 MNHEY and CDR2 SVGAGI. CDR3 region: CASNRGDTEAFF. As DNA, the CDR3 is TGTGCCAGCAACAGGGGGGACACTGAAGCTTTCTTT.

The J gene is TRBJ1-1, the V gene TRBV27; 7 bases fit TRBD1. The CDR3 consists of 15 residues. The trim removed 6 bases at V and 0 bases at J, leaving 7 bases unmatched. Germline V lookup: CDR1 MNHEY, CDR2 SMNVEV (reference sequence). CDR3 loop: CASRRQGALNTEAFF. CDR3 DNA sequence: TGTGCCAGCAGACGACAGGGCGCTTTGAACACTGAAGCTTTCTTT.

This clone was detected only once. The gene calls are TRBV7-2 and TRBJ2-1; a possible D gene is TRBD2 (12 bases). CDR1 and CDR2 from the germline V gene are SGHTA and FQGNSA. The ends were cut back, 5 bases at V and 4 bases at J, with 24 bases in the middle. CDR3 length: 18 residues. The CDR3 reads CASSGQGASGRAYNEQFF. CDR3 sequence (DNA): TGTGCCAGCAGCGGACAGGGGGCTAGCGGGAGGGCTTACAATGAGCAGTTCTTC.

The chain combines TRBV12-3 or TRBV12-4 with TRBJ1-3; D is possibly TRBD1 (6 bases). Trimming pared 6 bases from V and 2 bases from J, leaving 8 bases between. This CDR3 contains 13 residues. CDR3 in amino acids: CASRQGAGNTIYF. CDR3 DNA: TGTGCCAGCAGACAGGGAGCTGGAAACACCATATATTTT.

The chain links TRBV6-1 to TRBJ2-1, with a weak D call TRBD1 (6 bases). V lost 2 bases to trimming and J lost 6 bases, with 14 bases between them. The CDR3 is 15 amino acids. The germline gives CDR1 MNHNS, CDR2 SASEGT. Written as DNA, the CDR3 is TGTGCCAGCAGTGAATATCCCACAGGGCCCAATGAGCAGTTCTTC. Amino acid sequence: CASSEYPTGPNEQFF.